This entry concerns a single T cell receptor (beta chain). This sample is part of a study of OX40 agonist ivuxolimab in advanced cancers. Assay used: immunoSEQ multiplex PCR; TCRdb lists only in-frame clones, some missing. The table has tens of thousands of clones, around nine tenths seen once; the top ten hold about 1%. CDR1 is ENHRY and CDR2 is SYGVKD in the germline V gene. V gave up 2 bases and J gave up 8 bases, with 15 bases separating them. This CDR3 spans 14 amino acids. The V gene is TRBV10-3, the J gene TRBJ1-1; D is possibly TRBD1 (5 bases). The sequence derives from an adult with an advanced solid tumor such as melanoma, head and neck, liver or kidney cancer. Source: CD4+ or CD8+ T cells sorted from blood, taken in a trial of the OX40 agonist ivuxolimab. The CDR3 sequence is CAISERQGGLEAFF. Written as DNA, the CDR3 is TGTGCCATCAGTGAGCGGCAGGGAGGTTTAGAAGCTTTCTTT.